A selection of T cell receptor beta chains follows, all from one sample in a study of blood T cells in healthy people across ages. TCRdb reanalysed the 5' RACE reads using MiXCR and keeps one entry per CDR3 protein. The data show more than 800,000 distinct CDR3 sequences, with around 26% seen just once and 15% to 20% held by the top ten. The sequenced sample was blood. The origin of the receptors is a woman of 80 years or more in good health. Each CDR3 is given with its conserved first and last residue. D genes are given only for firm matches. The size field is filled for only some rows; it gives once, few, many or a size class.

TRBV7-9	TRBD1	few	TRBJ1-4	CASSPGQGAANEKLFF	TGTGCCAGCAGCCCGGGACAGGGGGCAGCTAATGAAAAACTGTTTTTT
TRBV11-2	TRBD2	many	TRBJ2-1	CASSRGTSGGSSYNEQFF	TGTGCCAGCAGCCGCGGGACTAGCGGGGGCAGCTCCTACAATGAGCAGTTCTTC
TRBV6-1	.	few	TRBJ2-2	CASSDPGVSNTGELFF	TGTGCCAGCAGTGACCCGGGGGTCTCGAACACCGGGGAGCTGTTTTTT
TRBV20-1	.	many	TRBJ1-6	CSARGFSDRNSPLHF	TGCAGTGCTAGAGGATTCTCGGACAGAAATTCACCCCTCCACTTT
TRBV13	.	many	TRBJ1-4	CASSLYGRGNEKLFF	TGTGCCAGCAGCTTATACGGCAGGGGAAATGAAAAACTGTTTTTT
TRBV24-1	TRBD2	many	TRBJ2-5	CATSDPGRGQETQYF	TGTGCCACCAGTGACCCCGGGAGGGGTCAAGAGACCCAGTACTTC
TRBV29-1	TRBD1	.	TRBJ1-4	CSVVDRAAEKLFF	TGCAGCGTCGTGGACAGGGCGGCGGAAAAACTGTTTTTT
TRBV29-1	.	many	TRBJ1-1	CSVGTADTEAFF	TGCAGCGTCGGGACGGCCGACACTGAAGCTTTCTTT
TRBV30	TRBD2	.	TRBJ2-5	CAWSISGRLGTQYF	TGTGCCTGGAGTATTAGCGGGCGCCTAGGGACCCAGTACTTC
TRBV20-1	TRBD2	.	TRBJ2-7	CSASVAGPTYEQYF	TGCAGTGCCTCAGTAGCGGGACCGACCTACGAGCAGTACTTC
TRBV6-1	.	many	TRBJ2-4	CASSGPRGGRIQYF	TGTGCCAGCAGTGGGCCGAGGGGGGGCCGCATTCAGTACTTC
TRBV12-3/TRBV12-4	.	.	TRBJ2-3	CASSRLGGRADAQYF	TGTGCCAGCAGCAGACTAGGGGGGAGAGCAGATGCGCAATATTTT
TRBV6-2/TRBV6-3	.	many	TRBJ2-1	CASSWGAGTYNEQFF	TGTGCCAGCAGTTGGGGGGCGGGGACCTACAATGAGCAGTTCTTC
TRBV2	.	.	TRBJ2-1	CASSRDWGRGNEQFF	TGTGCCAGCAGCCGGGACTGGGGCAGAGGAAATGAGCAGTTCTTC
TRBV14	TRBD1	few	TRBJ1-5	CASSEDRAGRQPQHF	TGTGCCAGCAGCGAAGACAGGGCAGGGCGTCAGCCCCAGCATTTT
TRBV24-1	TRBD1	few	TRBJ1-4	CATSATGLNEKLFF	TGTGCCACCAGCGCGACAGGGCTGAACGAAAAACTGTTTTTT
TRBV24-1	.	many	TRBJ2-5	CATSDLAPGTSETQYF	TGTGCCACCAGTGATTTGGCGCCCGGGACATCGGAGACCCAGTACTTC
TRBV7-2	.	.	TRBJ1-2	CASSLSALIGYTF	TGTGCCAGCAGCTTGTCCGCCCTGATCGGCTACACCTTC
TRBV9	TRBD1	few	TRBJ1-6	CASSVATGGGNSPLHF	TGTGCCAGCAGCGTAGCGACAGGGGGAGGTAATTCACCCCTCCACTTT
TRBV12-3/TRBV12-4	.	few	TRBJ1-1	CASSYPGAEAFF	TGTGCCAGCAGTTACCCAGGGGCTGAAGCTTTCTTT
TRBV11-2	.	many	TRBJ2-5	CASSLEWVGGGQSGTQYF	TGTGCCAGCAGCTTAGAGTGGGTTGGGGGGGGCCAAAGTGGGACCCAGTACTTC
TRBV29-1	TRBD1	many	TRBJ1-2	CSVRQGARGYTF	TGCAGCGTTAGGCAGGGGGCGCGTGGCTACACCTTC
TRBV10-2	.	many	TRBJ2-5	CASSEYAGVKETQYF	TGCGCCAGCAGTGAGTACGCAGGGGTTAAAGAGACCCAGTACTTC
TRBV7-6	.	.	TRBJ2-2	CASSLPGRAYDGELFF	TGTGCCAGCAGCTTACCGGGACGGGCGTATGACGGGGAGCTGTTTTTT
TRBV7-2	.	many	TRBJ2-1	CASSSPGPNEQFF	TGTGCCAGCAGTTCCCCGGGACCCAATGAGCAGTTCTTC
TRBV2	TRBD1	.	TRBJ2-1	CASSWTAGTGAYDEQFF	TGTGCCAGCAGTTGGACGGCCGGGACAGGGGCCTACGATGAGCAGTTCTTC
TRBV12-3/TRBV12-4	.	few	TRBJ2-7	CTSSLGGTLSYNEQYF	TGTACCAGCAGTCTCGGCGGGACTCTTTCCTACAATGAGCAGTACTTC
TRBV18	TRBD2	.	TRBJ2-1	CASSPWTSGATEQFF	TGTGCCAGCTCACCTTGGACTAGCGGGGCCACTGAGCAGTTCTTC
TRBV10-3	.	many	TRBJ2-1	CAISAGYSYNEQFF	TGTGCCATCAGTGCAGGTTACTCCTACAATGAGCAGTTCTTC
TRBV9	TRBD2	many	TRBJ2-1	CASTLAGGHNEQFF	TGTGCCAGCACCCTAGCGGGGGGGCACAATGAGCAGTTCTTC
TRBV19	.	few	TRBJ2-7	CASSMGEYEQYF	TGTGCCAGTAGTATGGGAGAGTACGAGCAGTACTTC
TRBV6-1	TRBD2	many	TRBJ2-1	CASRGLAGVSWHEQFF	TGTGCCAGCAGGGGACTAGCGGGGGTCTCCTGGCATGAGCAGTTCTTC
TRBV6-5	.	.	TRBJ1-1	CASSYSQGGYTEAFF	TGTGCCAGCAGTTACTCCCAGGGAGGATACACTGAAGCTTTCTTT
TRBV6-5	.	.	TRBJ1-5	CASSSRGEGRPQHF	TGTGCCAGCAGTTCCCGGGGGGAGGGCAGGCCCCAGCATTTT
TRBV6-1	.	many	TRBJ2-5	CASKEMGERKTQYF	TGTGCCAGCAAAGAAATGGGGGAGAGAAAGACCCAGTACTTC
TRBV7-2	TRBD2	many	TRBJ2-3	CASSLRIDGLAGTSQTDTQYF	TGTGCCAGCAGCTTAAGGATCGACGGACTAGCGGGGACATCCCAAACAGATACGCAGTATTTT
TRBV28	.	many	TRBJ2-1	CASSLPGGAVEQFF	TGTGCCAGCAGTTTACCAGGGGGGGCGGTTGAGCAGTTCTTC
TRBV6-5	.	many	TRBJ1-2	CASSYSRVINYGYTF	TGTGCCAGCAGTTACTCCCGGGTTATCAACTATGGCTACACCTTC
TRBV5-1	.	many	TRBJ2-5	CASSSGGATAGQETQYF	TGCGCCAGCAGCTCCGGTGGGGCTACGGCGGGGCAAGAGACCCAGTACTTC
TRBV27	.	.	TRBJ1-6	CASSRVSYNSPLHF	TGTGCCAGCAGCAGGGTGTCCTATAATTCACCCCTCCACTTT
TRBV12-3/TRBV12-4	.	many	TRBJ1-1	CASSRPGGGAEAFF	TGTGCCAGCAGCAGGCCCGGCGGAGGGGCTGAAGCTTTCTTT